This TCR beta chain was identified during a study of cytomegalovirus exposure and HLA in healthy donors. V shed 2 bases and J 4 bases; nucleotides not matched to a gene: 13. The germline gives CDR1 MGHRA, CDR2 YSYEKL. The CDR3 has 19 residues. 13 Jbeta primers and 60 Vbeta primers were used for the PCR. Repertoires were generated with immunoSEQ multiplex PCR, while TCRdb's copy carries only in-frame clones and drops some. The table lists about 160,000 clones, approximately 85% of them singletons. Findings and caveats of the study: TCR beta sequences reportedly predicted most subjects' HLA-A and HLA-B alleles accurately. There were some V segments, including TRBV6-2 and TRBV6-3, excluded as indistinguishable. CMV serostatus was the sole immune exposure information available.

The count of this clone is one. Its antigen is unidentified. Donors consisted of healthy bone marrow donors. This clonotype was sampled from a man younger than 35 in good health and CMV-seropositive. Sequenced: PBMCs. The chain joins TRBV4-1 to TRBJ2-1; TRBD2 agrees at 11 bases. This CDR3 is CASSQLFTSGGKKYNEQFF. DNA of the CDR3: TGCGCCAGCAGCCAACTTTTCACTAGCGGGGGTAAAAAATACAATGAGCAGTTCTTC.